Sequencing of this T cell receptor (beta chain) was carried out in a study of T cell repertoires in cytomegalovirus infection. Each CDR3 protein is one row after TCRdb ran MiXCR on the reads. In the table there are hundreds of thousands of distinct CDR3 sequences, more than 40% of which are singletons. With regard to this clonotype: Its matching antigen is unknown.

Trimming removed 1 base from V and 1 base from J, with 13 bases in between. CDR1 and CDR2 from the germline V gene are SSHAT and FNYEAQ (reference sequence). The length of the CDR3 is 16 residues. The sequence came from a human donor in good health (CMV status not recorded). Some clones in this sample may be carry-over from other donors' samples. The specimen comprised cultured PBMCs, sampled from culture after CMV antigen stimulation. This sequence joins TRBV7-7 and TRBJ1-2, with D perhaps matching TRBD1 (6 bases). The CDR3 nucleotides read TGTGCCAGCAGCTTAGAATGGGGGGGGCATAACTATGGCTACACCTTC. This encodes CASSLEWGGHNYGYTF.